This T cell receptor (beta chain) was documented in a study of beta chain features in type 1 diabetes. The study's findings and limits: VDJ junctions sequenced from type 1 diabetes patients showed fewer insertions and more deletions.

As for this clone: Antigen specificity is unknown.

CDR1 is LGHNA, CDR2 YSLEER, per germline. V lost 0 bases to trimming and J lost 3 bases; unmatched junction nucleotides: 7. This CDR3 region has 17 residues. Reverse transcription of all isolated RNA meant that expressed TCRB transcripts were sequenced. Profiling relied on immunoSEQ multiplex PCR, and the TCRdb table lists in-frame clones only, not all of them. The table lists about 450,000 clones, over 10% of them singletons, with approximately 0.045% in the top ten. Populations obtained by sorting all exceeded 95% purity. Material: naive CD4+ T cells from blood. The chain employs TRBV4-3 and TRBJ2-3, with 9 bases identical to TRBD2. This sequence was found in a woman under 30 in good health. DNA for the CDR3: TGCGCCAGCAGCCAAGATAAAAGACTAGCGGCAACAGATACGCAGTATTTT. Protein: CASSQDKRLAATDTQYF.